This T cell receptor (beta chain) is from a study of CD8 T cells in ankylosing spondylitis. Study observations and caveats: Disease-linked clones bore a CD8+ phenotype and were relatively rare in peripheral blood.

TCRdb re-analysed the 5' RACE reads in MiXCR, keeping a single row per CDR3 protein. The sample consists of more than 60,000 distinct CDR3 sequences, approximately 5.3% of them appearing once. There are a few counts of this clonotype. Its antigen remains unknown. This sequence originates from a male donor with ankylosing spondylitis or in good health (not recorded which). The material sequenced was blood, either unsorted or a sorted T cell fraction (not recorded which).

This CDR3 reads CASGREGIGELFF. The CDR3 DNA follows: TGCGCCAGCGGTCGAGAGGGAATCGGGGAGCTGTTTTTT. The chain combines TRBV23-1 with TRBJ2-2, with D perhaps TRBD2 (5 bases). TRBV23-1 is an ORF for which the function is uncertain. The V end lost 8 bases, the J end lost 7 bases, and 14 bases lay between the germline ends. This CDR3 region has 13 residues.